This entry describes one T cell receptor beta chain. The sample comes from a study of radiation and T cells in renal cell carcinoma. As for time point: blood 2 weeks post-SBRT. Specified treatment: 15 Gy SBRT to primary tumor, nephrectomy 4 weeks later. Measured with immunoSEQ multiplex PCR; TCRdb has only the in-frame clones, and not every one. The sample shows some 120,000 clones, roughly four fifths of them seen only once. V trimming: 5 bases; J trimming: 3 bases; junction bases outside the gene matches: 9. There are 16 residues in the CDR3. Germline V lookup: CDR1 LNHDA, CDR2 SQIVND (reference sequence).

The sequenced sample was blood, obtained from a patient whose treatment included radiotherapy and nephrectomy. The chain combines TRBV19 with TRBJ2-3; 9 bases map to TRBD1. The sequence came from a woman between 55 and 75 years old with renal cell carcinoma. CDR3 loop: CASSPDRDRATDTQYF. CDR3 in DNA: TGTGCCAGTAGTCCAGACCGGGACAGGGCAACAGATACGCAGTATTTT. The full variable domain, its missing parts supplied by reference TRBV19 and TRBJ2-3, is DGGITQSPKYLFRKEGQNVTLSCEQNLNHDAMYWYRQDPGQGLRLIYYSQIVNDFQKGDIAEGYSVSREKKESFPLTVTSAQKNPTAFYLCASSPDRDRATDTQYFGPGTRLTVL.